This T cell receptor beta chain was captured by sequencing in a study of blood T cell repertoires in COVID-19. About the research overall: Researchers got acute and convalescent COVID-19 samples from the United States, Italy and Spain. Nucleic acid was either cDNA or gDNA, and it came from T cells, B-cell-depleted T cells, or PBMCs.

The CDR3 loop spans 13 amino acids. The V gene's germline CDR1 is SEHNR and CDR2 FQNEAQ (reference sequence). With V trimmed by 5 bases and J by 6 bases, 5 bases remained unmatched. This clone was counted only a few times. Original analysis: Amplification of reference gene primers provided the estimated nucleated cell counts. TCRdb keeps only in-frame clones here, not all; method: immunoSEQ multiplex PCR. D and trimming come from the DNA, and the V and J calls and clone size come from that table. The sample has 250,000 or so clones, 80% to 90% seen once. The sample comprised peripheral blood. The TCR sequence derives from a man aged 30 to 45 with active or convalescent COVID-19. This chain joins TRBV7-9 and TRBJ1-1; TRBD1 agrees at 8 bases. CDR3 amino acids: CASSGTGGAEAFF. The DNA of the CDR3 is TGTGCCAGCAGCGGAACAGGGGGTGCTGAAGCTTTCTTT.